This TCR beta chain was identified during a study of T cells in Graves' hyperthyroidism and ophthalmopathy. Whole-study findings and limits: Most thyroid clonotypes that were expanded above 0.001 also turned up in blood. Model output signaled ophthalmopathy a median 6.5 months ahead of onset.

A patient was excluded if there was uncontrolled infection, other autoimmune disease, pregnancy or lactation. For the diagnoses, clinical symptoms, serum thyroxine and TRAb, thyroid ultrasound and orbital computed tomography were used. It was RNA transcripts that yielded the amplified TCR beta CDR3 regions. The HTBI primer set drove a first-round RT-PCR of the TCR CDR3. TCRdb ran MiXCR on the multiplex PCR reads and lists one entry per CDR3 protein. Among a few hundred thousand distinct CDR3 sequences listed, around 13% were seen once. CDR1 is MNHNS, CDR2 SASEGT, per germline. The CDR3 is made up of 14 amino acids. After removal of 6 bases from V and 5 bases from J, the junction contained 8 bases not matched to a gene. This clonotype occurred many times. The antigen remains unidentified.

The chain has TRBV6-1 and TRBJ2-3; 7 bases map to TRBD1. What was sequenced was blood. The origin of this receptor is a woman in her twenties or thirties with Graves' hyperthyroidism that later progressed to Graves' ophthalmopathy. In DNA form, the CDR3 reads TGTGCCAGCAGACCAAGACAGGGTGAAGATACGCAGTATTTT. Its translation is CASRPRQGEDTQYF.